These T cell receptor beta chains were read from a single sample in a study of blood T cell repertoires in COVID-19. Libraries were prepared by immunoSEQ multiplex PCR; TCRdb keeps only in-frame clonotypes and omits some of them. The table has a few hundred thousand clones, more than 70% seen once; the top ten hold 1.5% to 2%. The sequencing sample was made of PBMCs or T cells enriched from blood (not recorded which). The receptor set was obtained from a man aged 40-50 years in a cohort exposed to, infected with or recovered from COVID-19 (not recorded which). CDR3s include the opening cysteine and the closing phenylalanine or tryptophan. The order of the fields is J gene, V gene, D gene, clone size, CDR3 protein, CDR3 DNA. A D gene is named only where the DNA matches it firmly. Not every row has a clone size; where given, it reads once, few, many or a size class.

TRBJ1-2	TRBV30	-	-	CAWSVTVAYGYTF	TGTGCCTGGAGTGTAACGGTAGCCTATGGCTACACCTTC
TRBJ1-2	TRBV27	TRBD1	-	CASSFRDRGVGGYTF	TGTGCCAGCAGTTTTCGAGACAGGGGGGTTGGTGGCTACACCTTC
TRBJ2-3	TRBV21-1	-	-	CASIPLAPDTQYF	TGTGCCAGCATACCCCTAGCCCCAGATACGCAGTATTTT
TRBJ1-1	TRBV19	TRBD1	-	CASSARQGFTEAFF	TGTGCCAGTAGTGCTCGACAGGGCTTCACTGAAGCTTTCTTT
TRBJ1-4	TRBV5-5	-	-	CASSLAGVEKLFF	TGTGCCAGCAGCTTGGCCGGGGTGGAAAAACTGTTTTTT
TRBJ2-7	TRBV6-5	TRBD1	-	CASRGQVFSYEQYF	TGTGCCAGCAGGGGACAGGTTTTCTCCTACGAGCAGTACTTC
TRBJ2-2	TRBV5-6	TRBD1	-	CASNTAPGQGYTGELFF	TGTGCCAGCAATACCGCCCCGGGACAGGGATACACCGGGGAGCTGTTTTTT
TRBJ2-1	TRBV4-1	-	-	CASSPDSSYNEQFF	TGCGCCAGCAGCCCAGACAGCTCCTACAATGAGCAGTTCTTC
TRBJ2-5	TRBV25-1	TRBD2	-	CASSVGGRGETQYF	TGTGCCAGCAGTGTGGGCGGGAGGGGAGAGACCCAGTACTTC
TRBJ2-2	TRBV5-1	TRBD2	-	CASSFLAGGPTGELFF	TGCGCCAGCAGCTTCCTAGCGGGAGGGCCCACCGGGGAGCTGTTTTTT
TRBJ2-5	TRBV11-3	TRBD2	-	CASSAGLAGEQETQYF	TGTGCCAGCAGCGCGGGACTAGCGGGTGAACAAGAGACCCAGTACTTC
TRBJ2-1	TRBV27	TRBD1	-	CASSSGGLSYNEQFF	TGTGCCAGCAGCTCAGGGGGCCTCTCCTACAATGAGCAGTTCTTC
TRBJ2-1	TRBV3-1/TRBV3-2	TRBD2	-	CATTPGTSDVEQFF	TGTGCCACCACCCCCGGGACTAGCGATGTTGAGCAGTTCTTC
TRBJ2-2	TRBV7-2	TRBD2	-	CASSLVAGVLTGELFF	TGTGCCAGCAGCTTAGTTGCGGGAGTTTTAACCGGGGAGCTGTTTTTT
TRBJ2-3	TRBV5-4	TRBD2	-	CASSKKTSAPDTQYF	TGTGCCAGCAGCAAAAAGACTAGCGCCCCAGATACGCAGTATTTT
TRBJ2-3	TRBV11-2	-	-	CASSLDRKGTDTQYF	TGTGCCAGCAGCTTAGATCGGAAGGGGACAGATACGCAGTATTTT
TRBJ1-6	TRBV19	-	-	CASSVRSSYNSPLHF	TGTGCCAGTAGTGTGAGGAGCTCCTATAATTCACCCCTCCACTTT
TRBJ2-5	TRBV10-2	-	once	CASSAETQYF	TGCGCCAGCAGTGCGGAGACCCAGTACTTC
TRBJ1-3	TRBV7-9	TRBD1	-	CASRLTGVGNTIYF	TGTGCCAGCAGACTTACAGGGGTAGGAAACACCATATATTTT
TRBJ1-2	TRBV5-1	TRBD1	-	CASTGTGQGARDNYGYTF	TGCGCCAGCACCGGAACCGGACAGGGGGCGAGAGATAACTATGGCTACACCTTC
TRBJ2-1	TRBV5-1	-	-	CASSLFDEQFF	TGCGCCAGCAGCTTGTTCGATGAGCAGTTCTTC
TRBJ2-3	TRBV2	TRBD2	many	CASSKLADTDTQYF	TGTGCCAGCAGTAAACTAGCGGACACAGATACGCAGTATTTT
TRBJ1-5	TRBV28	-	-	CASSPGQFNQPQHF	TGTGCCAGCAGTCCCGGACAGTTCAATCAGCCCCAGCATTTT
TRBJ2-2	TRBV10-1	TRBD2	-	CASSWTSGNGGELFF	TGCGCCAGCAGTTGGACTAGCGGGAACGGCGGGGAGCTGTTTTTT
TRBJ2-5	TRBV5-1	-	-	CASSSGQKQETQYF	TGCGCCAGCAGCTCCGGACAGAAACAAGAGACCCAGTACTTC
TRBJ1-2	TRBV14	-	-	CASSRAMEAGYTF	TGTGCCAGCAGCCGTGCAATGGAGGCTGGCTACACCTTC
TRBJ2-3	TRBV4-2	TRBD2	-	CASSQGLGTSVTSTDTQYF	TGTGCCAGCAGCCAAGGTCTCGGGACTAGCGTTACTAGCACAGATACGCAGTATTTT
TRBJ1-3	TRBV30	-	-	CASSGGLSGNTIYF	TGTGCCTCCTCAGGTGGACTCTCTGGAAACACCATATATTTT
TRBJ2-6	TRBV5-1	-	-	CASSPSGANVLTF	TGCGCCAGCTCCCCGTCTGGGGCCAACGTCCTGACTTTC
TRBJ2-7	TRBV5-1	TRBD2	-	CASSLIPSGSGSYEQYF	TGCGCCAGCAGCTTGATTCCTAGCGGGAGTGGATCCTACGAGCAGTACTTC
TRBJ1-5	TRBV18	TRBD1	few	CASSPWDSMNQPQHF	TGTGCCAGCTCACCTTGGGACAGTATGAATCAGCCCCAGCATTTT
TRBJ1-3	TRBV19	-	-	CASSYTTPGNTIYF	TGTGCCAGTAGTTACACAACGCCCGGAAACACCATATATTTT
TRBJ1-2	TRBV6-2/TRBV6-3	TRBD1	-	CASSYRQGHYGYTF	TGTGCCAGCAGTTATCGACAGGGCCACTATGGCTACACCTTC
TRBJ2-5	TRBV5-5	-	-	CASSFGLNQETQYF	TGTGCCAGCAGCTTTGGACTAAACCAAGAGACCCAGTACTTC
TRBJ2-1	TRBV30	-	-	CAWSAQVLEQFF	TGTGCCTGGAGTGCCCAGGTTTTGGAGCAGTTCTTC
TRBJ2-7	TRBV4-2	-	-	CASSQDFLASTYEQYF	TGTGCCAGCAGCCAAGATTTTCTAGCGTCTACCTACGAGCAGTACTTC
TRBJ2-7	TRBV25-1	-	-	CASSDSDSYEQYF	TGTGCCAGCAGTGACTCAGACTCCTACGAGCAGTACTTC
TRBJ2-5	TRBV5-1	-	-	CASSSSGGSGETQYF	TGCGCCAGCAGCTCATCTGGGGGGAGCGGGGAGACCCAGTACTTC
TRBJ1-6	TRBV6-1	TRBD1	-	CASSADRGFNNSPLHF	TGTGCCAGCAGTGCGGACAGGGGCTTTAATAATTCACCCCTCCACTTT
TRBJ2-4	TRBV5-1	TRBD1	-	CASSTGRTGAGAKNIQYF	TGCGCCAGCAGCACCGGCCGAACAGGGGCTGGGGCCAAAAACATTCAGTACTTC
TRBJ2-1	TRBV28	TRBD2	-	CASSSSLAGTYNEQFF	TGTGCCAGCAGTTCCTCACTAGCGGGCACCTACAATGAGCAGTTCTTC
TRBJ2-7	TRBV3-1/TRBV3-2	-	-	CASSQDREQYF	TGTGCCAGCAGCCAAGATCGCGAGCAGTACTTC
TRBJ2-7	TRBV5-5	-	-	CASSLVTGPWGAYEQYF	TGTGCCAGCAGCTTGGTTACCGGGCCCTGGGGAGCATACGAGCAGTACTTC
TRBJ2-7	TRBV7-9	TRBD2	-	CASSLVGSGSDEQYF	TGTGCCAGCAGCTTAGTAGGTAGCGGGAGCGACGAGCAGTACTTC
TRBJ2-2	TRBV19	-	-	CASSIQASGELFF	TGTGCCAGTAGTATTCAAGCGTCCGGGGAGCTGTTTTTT
TRBJ1-2	TRBV27	-	-	CASSRTANYGYTF	TGTGCCAGCAGCCGGACAGCAAACTATGGCTACACCTTC
TRBJ1-1	TRBV2	-	-	CASSEPRVGNTEAFF	TGTGCCAGCAGTGAACCCAGGGTGGGGAACACTGAAGCTTTCTTT
TRBJ2-3	TRBV18	-	-	CASSPRQGTDTQYF	TGTGCCAGCTCACCTCGACAGGGCACAGATACGCAGTATTTT
TRBJ1-3	TRBV9	TRBD1	-	CASSTGTGGSGADTIYF	TGTGCCAGCAGCACCGGGACAGGGGGCAGTGGGGCTGACACCATATATTTT